Listed here is a single TCR beta chain. The data were taken from a study of response to subunit inactivated influenza vaccine. Via MiXCR, TCRdb re-called the RT-PCR reads, giving one row per CDR3 protein. The data hold roughly 650,000 distinct CDR3 sequences, with 14% observed a single time. Deletions cut 0 bases from V and 5 bases from J, with 15 bases between. The CDR3 length is 16 residues. Germline CDR1 and CDR2: LGHNA and YSLEER. The input for sequencing was PBMCs from blood, taken 14 to 15 days before vaccination. The TCR comes from a man aged 50 to 59 who received an inactivated influenza vaccine. The chain uses TRBV4-3 and TRBJ2-3, with D hard to call. The CDR3 here is CASSQDTFPGEDTQYF. CDR3 in DNA: TGCGCCAGCAGCCAAGATACGTTCCCTGGGGAAGATACGCAGTATTTT.